This T cell receptor beta chain originates from a study of human T cells and chemical hapten exposure. Turning to this clonotype: At one end the junction does not follow the germline gene, possibly because of a read error.

The time point: patch test 1, 2 weeks after DPC sensitization. Described treatment: therapeutic diphenylcyclopropenone sensitization with weekly scalp DPC. CDR1 is SQVTM and CDR2 is ANQGSEA in the germline V gene. The CDR3 has 13 amino acids. What the library attached to individual cDNA molecules were unique molecular identifiers. Per the authors' pipeline: Individual samples carried between about 23,224 and 700,000 TCRs, with roughly 96,000 as the median. TCRdb re-analysed the RACE reads in MiXCR, keeping a single row per CDR3 protein. The authors' filters were not applied to this entry. Of about 110,000 distinct CDR3 sequences in the sample, approximately 10% were seen once.

The source material was whole blood, sampled in connection with sensitization to the hapten diphenylcyclopropenone (DPC). The TCR sequence derives from a woman aged 40 to 49 with alopecia areata. Some clones in this sample may be carry-over from other donors' samples. The chain recombines TRBV29-1 with TRBJ1-1; D not certain. The CDR3 DNA follows: TGCAGCGTTGTCACGGGAGGGAACGCTGAAGCTTTCTTT. It translates to CSVVTGGNAEAFF. Variable domain in full (rest from reference TRBV29-1 and TRBJ1-1): SAVISQKPSRDICQRGTSLTIQCQVDSQVTMMFWYRQQPGQSLTLIATANQGSEATYESGFVIDKFPISRPNLTFSTLTVSNMSPEDSSIYLCSVVTGGNAEAFFGQGTRLTVV.